Below, one T cell receptor beta chain is given with its context. This CDR3 is 15 amino acids long. Germline loops: CDR1 LNHDA, CDR2 SQIVND (reference sequence). The ends were cut back, 5 bases at V and 2 bases at J, with 15 bases in the middle. The data originate from a study of T cells in Graves' hyperthyroidism and ophthalmopathy. The study enrolled patients aged 18 to 65 with newly diagnosed hyperthyroidism of under 2 months' duration. Diagnosis relied on clinical symptoms, serum thyroxine and TRAb, thyroid ultrasound and orbital computed tomography. 8.5 to 10 ml of fresh peripheral blood supplied the PBMCs. The CDR3 regions of TCR beta were amplified from RNA transcripts. The primer set for the first-round RT-PCR of the TCR CDR3 was HTBI. TCRdb re-analysed the multiplex PCR reads in MiXCR, keeping a single row per CDR3 protein. The sample lists fewer than 350,000 distinct CDR3 sequences, roughly 14% occurring once.

The TCR comes from a woman aged 25-40 years with Graves' hyperthyroidism that later progressed to Graves' ophthalmopathy. The sample comprised blood. The rearrangement links TRBV19 to TRBJ1-2, with a possible D match to TRBD1 (5 bases). DNA of the CDR3: TGTGCCAGTAGTCCACGACCTGGACAAAACTATGGCTACACCTTC. Translating it yields CASSPRPGQNYGYTF.